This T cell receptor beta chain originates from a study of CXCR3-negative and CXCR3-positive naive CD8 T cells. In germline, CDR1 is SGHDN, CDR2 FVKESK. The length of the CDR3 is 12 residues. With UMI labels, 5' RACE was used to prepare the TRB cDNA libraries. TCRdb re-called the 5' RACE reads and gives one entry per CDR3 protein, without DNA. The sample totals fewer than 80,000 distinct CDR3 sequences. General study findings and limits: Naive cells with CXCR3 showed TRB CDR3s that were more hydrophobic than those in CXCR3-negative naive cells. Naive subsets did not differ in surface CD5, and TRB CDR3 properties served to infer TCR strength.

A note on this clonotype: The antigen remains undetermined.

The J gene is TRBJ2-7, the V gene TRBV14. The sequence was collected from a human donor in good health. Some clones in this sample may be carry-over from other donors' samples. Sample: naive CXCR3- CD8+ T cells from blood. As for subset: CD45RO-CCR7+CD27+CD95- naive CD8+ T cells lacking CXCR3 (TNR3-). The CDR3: CASSQDYYEQYF.